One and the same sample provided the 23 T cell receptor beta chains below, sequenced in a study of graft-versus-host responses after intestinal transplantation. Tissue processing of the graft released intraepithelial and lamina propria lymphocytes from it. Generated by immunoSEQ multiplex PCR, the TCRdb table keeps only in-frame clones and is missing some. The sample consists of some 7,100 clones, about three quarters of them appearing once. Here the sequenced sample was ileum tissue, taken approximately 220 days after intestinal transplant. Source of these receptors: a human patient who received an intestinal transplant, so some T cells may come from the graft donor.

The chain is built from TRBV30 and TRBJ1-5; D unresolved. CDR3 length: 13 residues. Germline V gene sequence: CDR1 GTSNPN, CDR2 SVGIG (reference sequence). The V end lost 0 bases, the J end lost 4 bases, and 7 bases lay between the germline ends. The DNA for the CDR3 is TGTGCCTGGAGTGTAAACAGAAATCAGCCCCAGCATTTT. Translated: CAWSVNRNQPQHF.

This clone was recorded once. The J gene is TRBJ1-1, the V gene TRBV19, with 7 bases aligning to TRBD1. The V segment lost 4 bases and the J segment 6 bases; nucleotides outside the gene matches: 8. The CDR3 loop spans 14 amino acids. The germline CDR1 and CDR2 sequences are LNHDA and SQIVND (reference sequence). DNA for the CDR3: TGTGCCAGTAGTACCCGACAGGGAGGAGCTGAAGCTTTCTTT. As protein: CASSTRQGGAEAFF.

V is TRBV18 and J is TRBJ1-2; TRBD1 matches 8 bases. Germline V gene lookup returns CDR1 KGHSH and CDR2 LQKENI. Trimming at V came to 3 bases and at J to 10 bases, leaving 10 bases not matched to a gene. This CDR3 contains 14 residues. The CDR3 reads CASSPSTGARNYTF. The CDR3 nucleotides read TGTGCCAGCTCACCTTCGACAGGGGCTAGGAACTACACCTTC. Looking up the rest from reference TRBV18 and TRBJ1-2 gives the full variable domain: NAGVMQNPRHLVRRRGQEARLRCSPMKGHSHVYWYRQLPEEGLKFMVYLQKENIIDESGMPKERFSAEFPKEGPSILRIQQVVRGDSAAYFCASSPSTGARNYTFGSGTRLTVV.

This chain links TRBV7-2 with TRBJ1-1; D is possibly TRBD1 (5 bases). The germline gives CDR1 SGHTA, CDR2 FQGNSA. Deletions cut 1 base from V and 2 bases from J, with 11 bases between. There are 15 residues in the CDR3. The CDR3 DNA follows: TGTGCCAGCAGCTTAGGGACAAGGTCAAACACTGAAGCTTTCTTT. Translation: CASSLGTRSNTEAFF. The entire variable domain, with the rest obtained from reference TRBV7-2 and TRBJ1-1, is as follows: GAGVSQSPSNKVTEKGKDVELRCDPISGHTALYWYRQSLGQGLEFLIYFQGNSAPDKSGLPSDRFSAERTGGSVSTLTIQRTQQEDSAVYLCASSLGTRSNTEAFFGQGTRLTVV.

CDR3 residues: CASSNAGNYGYTF. The CDR3 DNA is TGTGCCAGCAGCAACGCGGGTAACTATGGCTACACCTTC. The chain joins TRBV5-4 to TRBJ1-2; no firm D call. The CDR3 has 13 residues. CDR1 and CDR2 from the germline V gene are SGHNT and YYREEE (reference sequence). The ends were cut back, 4 bases at V and 1 base at J, with 8 bases in the middle.

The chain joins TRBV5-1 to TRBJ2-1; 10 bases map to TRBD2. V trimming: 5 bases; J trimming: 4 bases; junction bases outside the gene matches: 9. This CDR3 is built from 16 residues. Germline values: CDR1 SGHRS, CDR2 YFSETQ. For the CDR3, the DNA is TGCGCCAGCAGTAACCTCTGGACTAGCGGTTACAATGAGCAGTTCTTC. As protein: CASSNLWTSGYNEQFF.

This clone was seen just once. Here the CDR3 DNA reads TGTGCCAGCAGCTTAAATGGGCTGGGAGTTCAGGAGTTCTTC. It yields the protein CASSLNGLGVQEFF. The chain couples TRBV7-2 to TRBJ2-1; D might be TRBD2 (5 bases). This CDR3 is built from 14 residues. V dropped 2 bases and J dropped 14 bases, with 19 bases sitting between them. Germline CDR1 and CDR2: SGHTA and FQGNSA.

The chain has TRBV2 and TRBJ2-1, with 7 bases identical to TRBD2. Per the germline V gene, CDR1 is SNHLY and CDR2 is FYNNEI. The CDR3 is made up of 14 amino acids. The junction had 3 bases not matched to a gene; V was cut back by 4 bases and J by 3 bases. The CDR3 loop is CASSVRERYNEQFF. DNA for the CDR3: TGTGCCAGCAGTGTGCGGGAGCGCTACAATGAGCAGTTCTTC.

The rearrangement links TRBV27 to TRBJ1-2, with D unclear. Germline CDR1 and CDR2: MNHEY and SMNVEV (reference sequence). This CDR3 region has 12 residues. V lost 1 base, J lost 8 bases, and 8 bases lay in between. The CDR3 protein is CASSLCVSGYTF. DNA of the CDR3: TGTGCCAGCAGTTTATGTGTTAGCGGCTACACCTTC.

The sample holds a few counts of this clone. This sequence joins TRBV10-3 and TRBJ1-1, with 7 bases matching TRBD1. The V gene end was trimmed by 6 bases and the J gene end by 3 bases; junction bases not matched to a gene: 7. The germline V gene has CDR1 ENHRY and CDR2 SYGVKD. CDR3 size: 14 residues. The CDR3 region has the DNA TGTGCCATCAGGAGGGACAGTAGTCACACTGAAGCTTTCTTT. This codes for CAIRRDSSHTEAFF.

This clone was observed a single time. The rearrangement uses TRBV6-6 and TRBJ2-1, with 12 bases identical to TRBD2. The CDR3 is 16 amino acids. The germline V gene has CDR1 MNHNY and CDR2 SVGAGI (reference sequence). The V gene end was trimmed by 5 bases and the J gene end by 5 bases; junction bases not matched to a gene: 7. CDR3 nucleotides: TGTGCCAGCAGTCATGGACTAGCGGGAACTCACAATGAGCAGTTCTTC. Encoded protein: CASSHGLAGTHNEQFF.

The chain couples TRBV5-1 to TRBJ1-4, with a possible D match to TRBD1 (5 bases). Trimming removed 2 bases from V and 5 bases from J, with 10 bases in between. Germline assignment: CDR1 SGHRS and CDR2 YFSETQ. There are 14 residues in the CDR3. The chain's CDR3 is CASSFGGSNEKLFF. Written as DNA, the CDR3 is TGCGCCAGCAGCTTCGGGGGTTCAAATGAAAAACTGTTTTTT.

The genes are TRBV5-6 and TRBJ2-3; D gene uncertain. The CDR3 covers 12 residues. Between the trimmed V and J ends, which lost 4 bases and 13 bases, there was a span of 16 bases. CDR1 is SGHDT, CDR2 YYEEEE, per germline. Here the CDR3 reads CASSLLKLVEYF. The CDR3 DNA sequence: TGTGCCAGCAGCCTCCTAAAGTTAGTAGAGTATTTT.

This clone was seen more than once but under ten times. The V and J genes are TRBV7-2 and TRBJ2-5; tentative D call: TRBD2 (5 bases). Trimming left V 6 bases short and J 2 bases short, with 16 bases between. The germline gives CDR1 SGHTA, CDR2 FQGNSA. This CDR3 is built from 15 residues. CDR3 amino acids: CASSPPTGKQETQYF. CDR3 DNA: TGTGCCAGCAGTCCTCCGACGGGGAAGCAAGAGACCCAGTACTTC.

In DNA form, the CDR3 reads TGTGCCAGTAGTATAGTCACCTACAATGAGCAGTTCTTC. It codes for CASSIVTYNEQFF. V is TRBV19 and J is TRBJ2-1, with D hard to call. From germline, CDR1 is LNHDA and CDR2 SQIVND (reference sequence). Trimming shortened V by 1 base and J by 2 bases, and 3 bases separated the two germline ends. The CDR3 has 13 amino acids.

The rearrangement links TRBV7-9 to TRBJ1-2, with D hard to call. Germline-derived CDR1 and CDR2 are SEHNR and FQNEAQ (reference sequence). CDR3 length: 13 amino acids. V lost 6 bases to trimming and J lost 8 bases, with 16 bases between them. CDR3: CASSLQRDSGYTF. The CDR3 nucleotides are TGTGCCAGCAGTTTACAGCGTGATTCGGGCTACACCTTC.

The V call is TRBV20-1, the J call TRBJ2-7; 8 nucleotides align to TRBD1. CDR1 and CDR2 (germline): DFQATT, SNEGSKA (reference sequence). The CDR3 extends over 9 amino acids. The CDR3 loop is CSASLTGDV. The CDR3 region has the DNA TGCAGTGCTAGTTTGACAGGGGATGTA.

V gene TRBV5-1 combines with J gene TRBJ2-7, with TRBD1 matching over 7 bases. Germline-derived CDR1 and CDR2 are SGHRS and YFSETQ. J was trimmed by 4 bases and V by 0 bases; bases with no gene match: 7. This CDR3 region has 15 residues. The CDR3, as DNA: TGCGCCAGCAGCTTGGGGGGGACAGCTATATACGAGCAGTACTTC. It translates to CASSLGGTAIYEQYF. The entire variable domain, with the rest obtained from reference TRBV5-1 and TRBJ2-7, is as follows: KAGVTQTPRYLIKTRGQQVTLSCSPISGHRSVSWYQQTPGQGLQFLFEYFSETQRNKGNFPGRFSGRQFSNSRSEMNVSTLELGDSALYLCASSLGGTAIYEQYFGPGTRLTVT.

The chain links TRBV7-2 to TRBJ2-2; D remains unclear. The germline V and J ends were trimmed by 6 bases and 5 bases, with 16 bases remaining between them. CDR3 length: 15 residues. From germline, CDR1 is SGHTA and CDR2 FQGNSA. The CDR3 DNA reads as TGTGCCAGCAGTTCCGGTCCTCTGATTACCGGGGAGCTGTTTTTT. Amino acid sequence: CASSSGPLITGELFF.

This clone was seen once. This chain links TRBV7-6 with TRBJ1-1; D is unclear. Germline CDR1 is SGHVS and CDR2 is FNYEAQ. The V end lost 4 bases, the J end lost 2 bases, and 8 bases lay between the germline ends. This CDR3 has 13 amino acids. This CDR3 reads CASSSDTNTEAFF. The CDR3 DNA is TGTGCCAGCAGCTCAGACACAAACACTGAAGCTTTCTTT.

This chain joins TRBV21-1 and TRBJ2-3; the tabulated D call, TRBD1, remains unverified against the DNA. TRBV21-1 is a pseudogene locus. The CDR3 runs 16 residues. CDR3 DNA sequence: TGTGCCAGCAGCAAAGGGGCCCCCTCGGGCACAGATACGCAGTATTTT. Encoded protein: CASSKGAPSGTDTQYF.

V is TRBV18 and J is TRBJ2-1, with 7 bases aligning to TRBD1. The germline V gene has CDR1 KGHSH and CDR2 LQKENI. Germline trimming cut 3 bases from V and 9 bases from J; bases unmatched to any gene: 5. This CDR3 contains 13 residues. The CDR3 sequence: CASSPNRDSEQFF. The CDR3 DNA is TGTGCCAGCTCACCTAACAGGGACAGTGAGCAGTTCTTC.

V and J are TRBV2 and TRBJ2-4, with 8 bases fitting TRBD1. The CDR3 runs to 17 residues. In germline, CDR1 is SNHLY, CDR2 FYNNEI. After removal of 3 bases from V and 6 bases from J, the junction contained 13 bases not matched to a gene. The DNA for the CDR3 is TGTGCCAGCAGTGAGTCCCGCAGGGGGCCGTCAAGAAACATTCAGTACTTC. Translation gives CASSESRRGPSRNIQYF.